This passage covers 25 T cell receptor beta chains from one sample sequenced in a study of T cell changes during pregnancy in multiple sclerosis. Sequenced by immunoSEQ multiplex PCR; TCRdb stores in-frame clones only, minus some. Of fewer than 90,000 clones in the sample, 85% to 95% are singletons; the top ten hold about 0.8%. The sequencing here drew on peripheral blood, taken in the third trimester of pregnancy. The source of these receptors is a female donor with multiple sclerosis, enrolled in a pregnancy study.

This chain links TRBV27 with TRBJ1-4; TRBD1 might be the D (5 bases). The CDR3 has 14 residues. The germline V and J ends were trimmed by 2 bases and 8 bases, with 12 bases remaining between them. Germline assignment: CDR1 MNHEY and CDR2 SMNVEV (reference sequence). The CDR3 is CASSLGGAREKLFF. CDR3 nucleotides: TGTGCCAGCAGTTTAGGAGGGGCGAGGGAAAAACTGTTTTTT.

The chain recombines TRBV6-4 with TRBJ2-1, with 14 positions matching TRBD2. This CDR3 contains 17 residues. Trimming at V came to 2 bases and at J to 7 bases, leaving 7 bases not matched to a gene. Germline V gene lookup returns CDR1 MRHNA and CDR2 SNTAGT. CDR3 nucleotide sequence: TGTGCCAGCAGTGACCTCCTGTGGACTAGCGGGAGGAATGAGCAGTTCTTC. It yields the protein CASSDLLWTSGRNEQFF.

This clone was picked up a small number of times. This chain joins TRBV10-3 and TRBJ1-1, with D uncertain. The CDR3 sequence is 12 residues long. Deletions cut 3 bases from V and 7 bases from J, with 9 bases between. Germline V lookup: CDR1 ENHRY, CDR2 SYGVKD. As DNA, the CDR3 is TGTGCCATCAGTGACGAGAATTTTGAAGCTTTCTTT. It specifies CAISDENFEAFF.

The gene calls are TRBV6-1 and TRBJ1-2; 9 bases are shared with TRBD1. Per the germline V gene, CDR1 is MNHNS and CDR2 is SASEGT. CDR3 length: 15 residues. V shed 6 bases and J 3 bases; nucleotides not matched to a gene: 8. CDR3 loop: CASRKPGQGDYGYTF. For the CDR3, the DNA is TGTGCCAGCAGAAAACCGGGACAGGGTGACTATGGCTACACCTTC.

CDR3 bases: TGTGCCAGTAGGGCGATAGAGGGGGAGGGGGAGCAGTTCTTC. It yields the protein CASRAIEGEGEQFF. The chain employs TRBV19 and TRBJ2-1; tentative D call: TRBD2 (7 bases). V was clipped by 6 bases and J by 10 bases, with 19 bases between them. The CDR3 totals 14 residues. The V gene's germline CDR1 is LNHDA and CDR2 SQIVND (reference sequence).

The rearrangement joins TRBV5-5 to TRBJ1-5, with TRBD1 as a possible D gene (6 bases). The V and J ends lost 1 base and 0 bases respectively, with 11 bases between them. This CDR3 contains 16 residues. CDR1 is SGHKS, CDR2 YYEKEE, per germline (reference sequence). In DNA form, the CDR3 reads TGTGCCAGCAGCTTGCTAGGGGGAGATAGCAATCAGCCCCAGCATTTT. As protein: CASSLLGGDSNQPQHF.

This rearrangement joins TRBV28 to TRBJ2-7, with D perhaps TRBD1 (6 bases). V lost 3 bases and J lost 7, with 13 bases in between. The CDR3 runs 13 residues. CDR1 and CDR2 from the germline V gene are MDHEN and SYDVKM. CDR3 sequence reads: CASSLPGAREQYF. CDR3 DNA: TGTGCCAGCAGTTTGCCAGGGGCGCGAGAGCAGTACTTC.

The rearrangement joins TRBV5-1 to TRBJ2-2; TRBD2 might be the D (6 bases). CDR1 and CDR2 (germline): SGHRS, YFSETQ. The length of the CDR3 is 14 residues. V gave up 3 bases and J gave up 5 bases, with 11 bases separating them. For the CDR3, the DNA is TGCGCCAGCAGCTCGGGGGTCGGAACCGGGGAGCTGTTTTTT. Protein: CASSSGVGTGELFF.

The chain combines TRBV9 with TRBJ2-2; D may be TRBD1 (5 bases). The CDR3 is made up of 16 amino acids. Trimming took 0 bases from V and 1 from J, leaving 10 bases between them. In germline, CDR1 is SGDLS, CDR2 YYNGEE. Written as DNA, the CDR3 is TGTGCCAGCAGCGTAGGGGGCAAGTTGAACACCGGGGAGCTGTTTTTT. Encoded protein: CASSVGGKLNTGELFF. Full variable domain (remainder filled in from reference TRBV9 and TRBJ2-2): DSGVTQTPKHLITATGQRVTLRCSPRSGDLSVYWYQQSLDQGLQFLIQYYNGEERAKGNILERFSAQQFPDLHSELNLSSLELGDSALYFCASSVGGKLNTGELFFGEGSRLTVL.

The V gene is TRBV18, the J gene TRBJ1-2, with TRBD1 identical over 9 bases. With V trimmed by 0 bases and J by 8 bases, 19 bases remained unmatched. Germline V lookup: CDR1 KGHSH, CDR2 LQKENI. The CDR3 spans 19 residues. The CDR3 loop reads CASSPPGSGVNRDRDGYTF. As DNA, the CDR3 is TGTGCCAGCTCACCACCAGGTTCAGGCGTAAACCGGGACAGGGACGGCTACACCTTC.

This clone was recorded a few times. The rearrangement joins TRBV30 to TRBJ2-6; 9 bases map to TRBD1. CDR1 and CDR2 from the germline V gene are GTSNPN and SVGIG (reference sequence). V dropped 4 bases and J dropped 0; count of bases not matched to a gene: 4. The CDR3 loop spans 16 amino acids. The CDR3 region has the DNA TGTGCCTGGACACAGGGGGCGCTCTCTGGGGCCAACGTCCTGACTTTC. Its translation is CAWTQGALSGANVLTF.

This chain uses TRBV19 with TRBJ2-3; 7 positions agree with TRBD2. The V segment lost 0 bases and the J segment 5 bases; nucleotides outside the gene matches: 5. The CDR3 length is 15 residues. Germline values: CDR1 LNHDA, CDR2 SQIVND (reference sequence). The CDR3 bases are TGTGCCAGTAGTATAGATCCCAGCGGGGTAGATACGCAGTATTTT. Translating it yields CASSIDPSGVDTQYF.

The chain links TRBV5-1 to TRBJ1-1; D is uncertain. V was trimmed by 4 bases and J by 3 bases, leaving 10 bases between them. CDR1 is SGHRS, CDR2 YFSETQ, per germline. This CDR3 region has 13 residues. CDR3 residues: CASSPLGDTEAFF. DNA for the CDR3: TGCGCCAGCAGCCCTCTAGGCGACACTGAAGCTTTCTTT.

The rearrangement uses TRBV28 and TRBJ2-7; 10 nucleotides match TRBD1. The V gene's germline CDR1 is MDHEN and CDR2 SYDVKM. The trim removed 4 bases at V and 7 bases at J, leaving 22 bases unmatched. The CDR3 consists of 19 residues. CDR3 sequence reads: CASSSLLTGTGVVDGEQYF. CDR3 DNA sequence: TGTGCCAGCAGTTCCCTGTTGACCGGGACAGGGGTTGTCGATGGGGAGCAGTACTTC.

J is TRBJ2-7 and V is TRBV15; D gene ambiguous. Trimming shortened V by 0 bases and J by 5 bases, and 14 bases separated the two germline ends. The CDR3 loop spans 15 amino acids. In germline, CDR1 is LNHNV, CDR2 YYDKDF (reference sequence). The CDR3 DNA reads as TGTGCCACCAGCAGAGACCACACCCCCCGGGACGAGCAGTACTTC. Protein product: CATSRDHTPRDEQYF.

The CDR3 is CASSFGGPPPQPQHF. CDR3 bases: TGTGCCAGCAGCTTTGGAGGACCGCCCCCTCAGCCCCAGCATTTT. The chain uses TRBV5-8 and TRBJ1-5; no clear D gene. V lost 2 bases and J 6 bases, leaving 15 bases between the germline ends. CDR1 is SGHTS and CDR2 is YDEGEE in the germline V gene. This CDR3 contains 15 residues.

This rearrangement joins TRBV25-1 to TRBJ2-5; 7 bases agree with TRBD1. Trimming at V came to 3 bases and at J to 2 bases, leaving 9 bases not matched to a gene. From germline, CDR1 is MGHDK and CDR2 SYGVNS. This CDR3 contains 16 residues. CDR3 nucleotides: TGTGCCAGCAGTGATACGTACCGGGACAGACAAGAGACCCAGTACTTC. Translation gives CASSDTYRDRQETQYF.

The chain has TRBV21-1 and TRBJ2-1; the table's D call TRBD2 went unverified against the DNA. TRBV21-1 is a pseudogene. CDR3 length: 20 residues. CDR3 sequence: CATPLTGTSGRTPTYNEQFF. In DNA, the CDR3 is TGTGCCACCCCGCTTACCGGGACTAGCGGGAGGACTCCGACCTACAATGAGCAGTTCTTC.

The chain is built from TRBV19 and TRBJ2-2; 8 bases are shared with TRBD2. The trim removed 8 bases at V and 3 bases at J, leaving 5 bases unmatched. Germline V gene lookup returns CDR1 LNHDA and CDR2 SQIVND (reference sequence). This CDR3 spans 14 amino acids. This chain's CDR3 is CASSGGFHTGELFF. CDR3 DNA sequence: TGTGCCAGTTCGGGGGGGTTTCACACCGGGGAGCTGTTTTTT.

This clone was detected only a few times. This sequence joins TRBV27 and TRBJ1-5, with D uncertain. Germline V gives CDR1 MNHEY, CDR2 SMNVEV (reference sequence). CDR3 length equals 8 residues. The CDR3 sequence is CVLQPQHF. The CDR3 DNA is TGTGTATTGCAGCCCCAGCATTTT.

The V and J genes are TRBV28 and TRBJ2-5; possible D gene TRBD1, 5 bases. Germline CDR1 is MDHEN and CDR2 is SYDVKM. Trimming removed 7 bases at V and 0 bases at J, with 15 bases between. This CDR3 spans 15 amino acids. The DNA for the CDR3 is TGTGCCAGCAACCCACCAGGGTCAAACCAAGAGACCCAGTACTTC. Its protein is CASNPPGSNQETQYF.

This clone was detected once. The CDR3 nucleotides read TGTGCCAGCAGTTCCGGCTTCCACCTCGGGAGGTATGGCTACACCTTC. It translates to CASSSGFHLGRYGYTF. V is TRBV27 and J is TRBJ1-2; D is unresolved. The CDR3 covers 16 residues. Deletions cut 4 bases from V and 5 bases from J, with 20 bases between. Germline values: CDR1 MNHEY, CDR2 SMNVEV (reference sequence).

The chain couples TRBV5-1 to TRBJ2-1, with TRBD2 identical over 13 bases. The J segment lost 4 bases and the V segment lost 0 bases, leaving 4 bases of the junction unmatched. CDR1 is SGHRS, CDR2 YFSETQ, per germline. The CDR3 loop spans 17 amino acids. As DNA, the CDR3 is TGCGCCAGCAGCTTGGGCAGACTAGCGGGGGGTTACAATGAGCAGTTCTTC. It translates to CASSLGRLAGGYNEQFF.

This clone has a single count. This sequence joins TRBV6-1 and TRBJ2-3, with TRBD1 identical over 8 bases. The ends lost 4 bases at V and 5 bases at J; junction bases unmatched: 8. CDR3 length: 15 amino acids. Germline values: CDR1 MNHNS, CDR2 SASEGT. The CDR3 reads CASSADRVLQDTQYF. The CDR3 coding sequence is TGTGCCAGCAGTGCGGACAGGGTCCTCCAAGATACGCAGTATTTT.

This chain links TRBV7-2 with TRBJ1-1, with TRBD1 matching 8 bases. CDR1 SGHTA and CDR2 FQGNSA come from the germline V gene. The CDR3 consists of 14 residues. V was clipped by 5 bases and J by 7 bases; unmatched bases: 9. Here the CDR3 DNA reads TGTGCCAGCAGCCCGACAGGGGACCTGTTTGAAGCTTTCTTT. It encodes CASSPTGDLFEAFF.